Each of the 20 T cell receptor beta chains below was sequenced from the same sample in a study of T cell responses to AZD1222 COVID-19 vaccine. Assay: immunoSEQ multiplex PCR; the TCRdb copy retains only in-frame clones and omits some. The data hold around 120,000 clones, with around 90% observed a single time. Specimen: peripheral blood, collected 28 days after the second AZD1222 dose. The source is an adult who received the AZD1222 COVID-19 vaccine.

The chain joins TRBV19 to TRBJ2-5; TRBD1 is a possible D gene (6 bases). V was cut by 4 bases and J by 3 bases, with 21 bases left in between. This CDR3 has 17 amino acids. Germline loops: CDR1 LNHDA, CDR2 SQIVND (reference sequence). CDR3 in DNA: TGTGCCAGTAGTAAATCCCTGTCCGACAGGTTAGAAGAGACCCAGTACTTC. Translation gives CASSKSLSDRLEETQYF.

The J gene is TRBJ1-2, the V gene TRBV5-1; D perhaps matches TRBD1 (6 bases). The CDR3 is made up of 14 amino acids. Germline lookup yields CDR1 SGHRS and CDR2 YFSETQ. V was trimmed by 0 bases and J by 4 bases, leaving 10 bases between them. CDR3 residues: CASSLDGGAYGYTF. In DNA, the CDR3 is TGCGCCAGCAGCTTGGACGGGGGCGCCTATGGCTACACCTTC.

This chain links TRBV7-9 with TRBJ1-5; D might be TRBD1 (5 bases). The CDR3 is 14 residues long. From germline, CDR1 is SEHNR and CDR2 FQNEAQ (reference sequence). V shed 4 bases and J shed 2 bases, with 9 bases lying between them. The CDR3 nucleotides read TGTGCCAGCAGCTGGGGGGACGGCAATCAGCCCCAGCATTTT. Translation: CASSWGDGNQPQHF.

V and J are TRBV5-1 and TRBJ2-3; tentatively, D is TRBD2 (6 bases). The ends were cut back, 3 bases at V and 0 bases at J, with 14 bases in the middle. Germline assignment: CDR1 SGHRS and CDR2 YFSETQ. The CDR3 is 16 residues long. The CDR3 spells CASSSGGRSSTDTQYF. The CDR3 coding sequence is TGCGCCAGCAGCTCCGGGGGTCGGAGCAGCACAGATACGCAGTATTTT.

The rearrangement links TRBV6-2 or TRBV6-3 to TRBJ1-1; tentative D call: TRBD1 (6 bases). The germline CDR1 and CDR2 sequences are MNHEY and SVGEGT. CDR3 size: 13 residues. Between the trimmed V and J ends, which lost 0 bases and 6 bases, there was a span of 8 bases. CDR3 amino acids: CASSYSQGAEAFF. The CDR3 DNA is TGTGCCAGCAGTTACTCACAGGGCGCTGAAGCTTTCTTT.

The chain joins TRBV7-2 to TRBJ2-2, with 9 bases identical to TRBD1. The CDR3 contains 14 residues. The J segment lost 5 bases and the V segment lost 5 bases, leaving 3 bases of the junction unmatched. Germline V gene lookup returns CDR1 SGHTA and CDR2 FQGNSA. The CDR3 is CASSLDRGTGELFF. The CDR3 DNA reads as TGTGCCAGCAGCCTCGACAGGGGGACCGGGGAGCTGTTTTTT.

The chain couples TRBV7-9 to TRBJ1-3, with TRBD1 matching over 7 bases. Per the germline V gene, CDR1 is SEHNR and CDR2 is FQNEAQ (reference sequence). The CDR3 contains 17 residues. Trimming removed 5 bases from V and 1 base from J; junction bases left unmatched: 11. The CDR3 spells CASSRPGQLTSGNTIYF. DNA of the CDR3: TGTGCCAGCAGCAGACCGGGACAGCTTACTTCTGGAAACACCATATATTTT.

The J gene is TRBJ2-2, the V gene TRBV6-4; no reliable D call. Germline loops: CDR1 MRHNA, CDR2 SNTAGT. Trimming shortened V by 7 bases and J by 0 bases, and 12 bases separated the two germline ends. The CDR3 spans 15 residues. CDR3 region: CASTPDGANTGELFF. In nucleotides, the CDR3 is TGTGCCAGCACGCCGGACGGCGCGAACACCGGGGAGCTGTTTTTT.

The rearrangement uses TRBV7-9 and TRBJ1-3; D unclear. V was cut by 2 bases and J by 0 bases, with 8 bases left in between. This CDR3 region has 15 residues. CDR1 is SEHNR, CDR2 FQNEAQ, per germline (reference sequence). The CDR3 DNA reads as TGTGCCAGCAGCTTATGGGCCGACTCTGGAAACACCATATATTTT. Amino acid sequence: CASSLWADSGNTIYF.

The chain's CDR3 is CASSTPGETQYF. The CDR3 DNA is TGTGCCAGCAGCACACCGGGGGAGACCCAGTACTTC. The rearrangement joins TRBV7-9 to TRBJ2-5; possibly TRBD2 for D (5 bases). With 5 bases removed from V and 5 bases from J, the gap between germline ends came to 9 bases. The CDR3 totals 12 residues. Germline V gene sequence: CDR1 SEHNR, CDR2 FQNEAQ (reference sequence). Full variable domain (missing parts from reference TRBV7-9 and TRBJ2-5): DTGVSQNPRHKITKRGQNVTFRCDPISEHNRLYWYRQTLGQGPEFLTYFQNEAQLEKSRLLSDRFSAERPKGSFSTLEIQRTEQGDSAMYLCASSTPGETQYFGPGTRLLVL.

The V gene is TRBV12-3 or TRBV12-4, the J gene TRBJ2-7; D gene unclear. The V gene lost 7 bases and the J gene lost 0 bases, with 7 bases spanning the gap. CDR3 length: 12 residues. Here the CDR3 DNA reads TGTGCCAGCAAGGGCAGCTCCTACGAGCAGTACTTC. It is translated as CASKGSSYEQYF.

V is TRBV10-3 and J is TRBJ1-4, with D unresolved. The CDR3 is 12 amino acids. From germline, CDR1 is ENHRY and CDR2 SYGVKD. The V end was cut by 0 bases, the J end by 8 bases, with 4 bases between. CDR3: CAISESTEKLFF. CDR3 nucleotides: TGTGCCATCAGTGAGTCGACGGAAAAACTGTTTTTT.

The chain combines TRBV24-1 with TRBJ1-1; D gene unclear. Germline CDR1 and CDR2: KGHDR and SFDVKD. Trimming shortened V by 2 bases and J by 2 bases, and 5 bases separated the two germline ends. The CDR3 loop spans 13 amino acids. The CDR3 DNA sequence: TGTGCCACCAGTGATTCTGAAAACACTGAAGCTTTCTTT. Its protein product is CATSDSENTEAFF.

This clone came up once. This chain connects TRBV13 to TRBJ1-2; perhaps TRBD1 as D (6 bases). Germline assignment: CDR1 PRHDT and CDR2 FYEKMQ (reference sequence). Deletions cut 2 bases from V and 5 bases from J, with 9 bases between. The CDR3 is 13 residues long. The CDR3 coding sequence is TGTGCCAGCAGCTTAAACAGGGAGTATGGCTACACCTTC. It codes for CASSLNREYGYTF.

The V gene is TRBV7-2, the J gene TRBJ1-2; D not certain. V was shortened by 1 base and J by 1 base, with 10 bases between the two germline ends. Germline loops: CDR1 SGHTA, CDR2 FQGNSA. There are 15 residues in the CDR3. CDR3 sequence: CASSLEPYVNYGYTF. CDR3 sequence (DNA): TGTGCCAGCAGCTTAGAACCGTACGTTAACTATGGCTACACCTTC.

The chain carries TRBV15 and TRBJ2-7; 9 bases line up with TRBD1. Per the germline V gene, CDR1 is LNHNV and CDR2 is YYDKDF (reference sequence). The CDR3 extends over 14 amino acids. V shed 10 bases and J 2 bases; nucleotides not matched to a gene: 9. The CDR3 DNA reads TGTGCCATCAAACTGGACAGGGGCGCCTACGAGCAGTACTTC. It encodes CAIKLDRGAYEQYF.

This clone has a single count. The rearrangement uses TRBV1 and TRBJ2-2; the DNA was not compared with TRBD2, the D call given in the table. TRBV1 is a pseudogene locus. The CDR3 totals 17 residues. CDR3 sequence (DNA): TGCACCAGCAGCCAAGAGCCCGGGGGGCGCAGCACCGGGGAGCTGTTTTTT. It is translated as CTSSQEPGGRSTGELFF.

The chain is built from TRBV27 and TRBJ1-5; 8 bases map to TRBD1. The ends lost 5 bases at V and 2 bases at J; junction bases unmatched: 5. The CDR3 is 15 residues long. Germline loops: CDR1 MNHEY, CDR2 SMNVEV (reference sequence). CDR3 sequence: CASSVDRGGNQPQHF. CDR3 coding DNA: TGTGCCAGCAGTGTCGACAGGGGTGGCAATCAGCCCCAGCATTTT.

V usage is TRBV18 and J usage is TRBJ1-5, with D uncertain. CDR1 and CDR2 (germline): KGHSH, LQKENI. The CDR3 loop spans 14 amino acids. V shed 2 bases and J shed 3 bases, with 8 bases lying between them. The CDR3 coding sequence is TGTGCCAGCTCACCAAGCCCAGTCAATCAGCCCCAGCATTTT. It encodes CASSPSPVNQPQHF.

This chain connects TRBV5-1 to TRBJ2-7, with D possibly TRBD1 on 6 matching bases. CDR1 is SGHRS and CDR2 is YFSETQ in the germline V gene. Trimming shortened V by 3 bases and J by 4 bases, and 11 bases separated the two germline ends. The CDR3 covers 13 residues. The CDR3 is CASSYSQGYEQYF. In nucleotides, the CDR3 is TGCGCCAGCAGCTACTCACAGGGTTACGAGCAGTACTTC.